This is a list of T cell receptor beta chains from one sample in a study of CD8+ T cells in alopecia areata. The data were produced by immunoSEQ multiplex PCR, yet TCRdb's version contains in-frame clones alone and is incomplete. The sample includes 150,000 to 200,000 clones, 58% of them seen just once. The source material was CD4+ T cells sorted from blood, sampled at week 24, from a patient treated with tofacitinib. These receptors were collected from a human donor with alopecia areata. The CDR3 runs from the conserved cysteine through the conserved F or W. Each record gives: J gene, clone size, CDR3 length, D gene, V gene, CDR3 protein, CDR3 DNA. D genes are given only for firm matches. Some rows mark clone size as missing; the rest say once, few, many or name a class of expanded clone.

TRBJ2-7,few,11,TRBD1,TRBV7-9,CASSLGGTAYF,TGTGCCAGCAGCTTAGGAGGGACAGCCTACTTC
TRBJ2-3,NA,13,NA,TRBV5-1,CASSLTETDTQYF,TGCGCCAGCAGCTTGACGGAGACAGATACGCAGTATTTT
TRBJ1-1,few,14,NA,TRBV5-5,CASSLAGRNTEAFF,TGCGCCAGCAGCCTAGCCGGACGGAACACTGAAGCTTTCTTT
TRBJ1-1,NA,13,NA,TRBV25-1,CASSGYTLSEAFF,TGTGCCAGCAGTGGTTACACGCTCTCTGAAGCTTTCTTT
TRBJ2-5,once,16,NA,TRBV6-6,CASSYTRGGNQETQYF,TGTGCCAGCAGTTACACCCGAGGGGGGAACCAAGAGACCCAGTACTTC
TRBJ2-3,NA,13,NA,TRBV27,CASSLSTRVTQYF,TGTGCCAGCAGTTTATCTACTAGAGTTACGCAGTATTTT
TRBJ2-2,few,19,TRBD2,TRBV7-9,CASSLARRLAGANTGELFF,TGTGCCAGCAGCTTAGCGAGGAGACTAGCGGGGGCGAACACCGGGGAGCTGTTTTTT
TRBJ2-1,few,12,NA,TRBV29-1,CSVAPGADEQFF,TGCAGCGTTGCCCCGGGGGCCGATGAGCAGTTCTTC
TRBJ2-1,few,13,NA,TRBV5-6,CASSSSGGNEQFF,TGTGCCAGCAGCTCCTCCGGGGGTAATGAGCAGTTCTTC
TRBJ1-5,few,15,NA,TRBV2,CASSEYSVSNQPQHF,TGTGCCAGCAGTGAATACAGCGTTAGCAATCAGCCCCAGCATTTT
TRBJ2-5,NA,16,NA,TRBV27,CASSLQGPGDQETQYF,TGTGCCAGCAGTTTACAGGGGCCGGGGGATCAAGAGACCCAGTACTTC
TRBJ1-1,NA,15,TRBD1,TRBV9,CASSVGQGYSTEAFF,TGTGCCAGCAGCGTAGGACAGGGTTATAGCACTGAAGCTTTCTTT
TRBJ2-1,few,17,TRBD2,TRBV7-9,CASSYRPTSGNYNEQFF,TGTGCCAGCAGCTACCGCCCAACTAGCGGGAACTACAATGAGCAGTTCTTC
TRBJ1-2,few,15,TRBD1,TRBV7-2,CASSSGTGGLYGYTF,TGTGCCAGCAGCTCAGGAACAGGGGGTTTATATGGCTACACCTTC
TRBJ2-3,NA,14,NA,TRBV7-9,CASSLDAWSDTQYF,TGTGCCAGCAGCTTAGATGCGTGGTCAGATACGCAGTATTTT
TRBJ1-4,NA,14,TRBD1,TRBV29-1,CSVDRTGPNEKLFF,TGCAGCGTTGACCGGACAGGCCCGAATGAAAAACTGTTTTTT
TRBJ2-3,few,16,NA,TRBV9,CASSVAGRGLTDTQYF,TGTGCCAGCAGCGTAGCCGGGCGGGGGCTTACAGATACGCAGTATTTT
TRBJ2-5,NA,13,NA,TRBV6-5,CASSGGMRGTQYF,TGTGCCAGCAGTGGGGGGATGCGCGGGACCCAGTACTTC
TRBJ1-6,once,15,TRBD1,TRBV7-9,CASSEGQGTISPLHF,TGTGCCAGCAGCGAAGGACAGGGTACAATTTCACCCCTCCACTTT
TRBJ2-5,NA,14,TRBD2,TRBV2,CASRALTSVETQYF,TGTGCCAGCAGGGCCCTGACTAGCGTAGAGACCCAGTACTTC
TRBJ2-1,NA,14,TRBD2,TRBV6-5,CASSLAGGRDEQFF,TGTGCCAGCAGTTTAGCGGGGGGGAGGGATGAGCAGTTCTTC
TRBJ2-7,NA,15,TRBD1,TRBV9,CASSEGTGLGHEQYF,TGTGCCAGCAGCGAGGGGACAGGGCTGGGGCACGAGCAGTACTTC
TRBJ1-2,NA,12,TRBD1,TRBV30,CAWAGTVYGYTF,TGTGCCTGGGCCGGGACAGTCTATGGCTACACCTTC
TRBJ2-5,few,14,NA,TRBV7-2,CASSLDFTEETQYF,TGTGCCAGCAGCTTAGATTTTACAGAGGAGACCCAGTACTTC
TRBJ2-5,NA,15,TRBD2,TRBV9,CASSVGIAGGETQYF,TGTGCCAGCAGCGTAGGTATAGCGGGAGGGGAGACCCAGTACTTC
TRBJ1-6,NA,14,TRBD1,TRBV29-1,CSARDRAPNSPLHF,TGCAGCGCACGGGACAGGGCCCCCAATTCACCCCTCCACTTT
TRBJ1-2,NA,12,NA,TRBV7-3,CARERLNYGYTF,TGTGCCAGGGAGAGACTGAACTATGGCTACACCTTC
TRBJ1-1,NA,14,NA,TRBV2,CASSFIASNTEAFF,TGTGCCAGCAGTTTTATAGCGTCGAACACTGAAGCTTTCTTT
TRBJ2-1,many,12,TRBD2,TRBV7-2,CASRGSGPEQFF,TGTGCCAGCAGGGGTAGCGGGCCAGAGCAGTTCTTC
TRBJ2-5,NA,14,NA,TRBV5-6,CASSLVGQQETQYF,TGTGCCAGCAGCTTGGTTGGACAGCAAGAGACCCAGTACTTC
TRBJ2-1,NA,12,NA,TRBV12-5,CASGFAGSEQFF,TGTGCTAGTGGTTTCGCTGGGAGTGAGCAGTTCTTC
TRBJ1-1,few,15,TRBD1,TRBV27,CASSPSGQGNTEAFF,TGTGCCAGCAGTCCGTCAGGACAGGGGAACACTGAAGCTTTCTTT
TRBJ2-1,NA,15,NA,TRBV6-6,CASSYPGVSYNEQFF,TGTGCCAGCAGTTACCCGGGAGTCTCCTACAATGAGCAGTTCTTC
TRBJ2-2,few,13,NA,TRBV30,CAWSVTSLTELFF,TGTGCCTGGAGTGTAACAAGCCTCACGGAGCTGTTTTTT
TRBJ1-2,NA,15,NA,TRBV6-6,CASSYSNEGLYGYTF,TGTGCCAGCAGTTACTCGAATGAGGGGCTCTATGGCTACACCTTC
TRBJ1-1,few,13,NA,TRBV19,CASSIKQSTEAFF,TGTGCCAGTAGTATCAAACAGAGCACTGAAGCTTTCTTT
TRBJ2-6,NA,19,TRBD2,TRBV7-9,CASSILAGGISSGANVLTF,TGTGCCAGCAGCATATTAGCGGGGGGGATCTCCTCTGGGGCCAACGTCCTGACTTTC
TRBJ2-4,NA,20,TRBD2,TRBV15,CATSRDLSGGYQLAKNIQYF,TGTGCCACCAGCAGAGATCTGAGCGGGGGGTATCAACTAGCCAAAAACATTCAGTACTTC
TRBJ1-2,few,11,NA,TRBV19,CASSSSGGYTF,TGTGCCAGTAGTAGCAGCGGTGGCTACACCTTC
TRBJ2-5,NA,13,NA,TRBV2,CASSDWGPETQYF,TGTGCCAGCAGTGATTGGGGACCAGAGACCCAGTACTTC
TRBJ2-7,NA,16,TRBD2,TRBV9,CASSVKGLAGVYEQYF,TGTGCCAGCAGCGTAAAGGGACTAGCGGGAGTTTACGAGCAGTACTTC
TRBJ2-5,NA,15,NA,TRBV28,CASSIQQTRGETQYF,TGTGCCAGCAGTATACAACAAACTAGGGGAGAGACCCAGTACTTC
TRBJ2-7,NA,12,NA,TRBV28,CASSSDRSQQYF,TGTGCCAGCAGCTCAGACCGGTCCCAGCAGTACTTC
TRBJ2-4,NA,11,NA,TRBV20-1,CSATREGIQYF,TGCAGTGCTACGCGGGAAGGCATTCAGTACTTC
TRBJ2-7,NA,13,NA,TRBV15,CATSYDYSYEQYF,TGTGCCACCAGCTATGACTACTCCTACGAGCAGTACTTC
TRBJ2-5,NA,11,NA,TRBV20-1,CSAREGETQYF,TGCAGTGCTAGAGAGGGGGAGACCCAGTACTTC
TRBJ1-4,NA,14,NA,TRBV7-2,CASSLSGGTEKLFF,TGTGCCAGCAGCTTATCCGGGGGAACCGAAAAACTGTTTTTT
TRBJ2-5,NA,15,TRBD2,TRBV4-2,CASSQGTSGQETQYF,TGTGCCAGCAGCCAAGGGACTAGCGGTCAAGAGACCCAGTACTTC
TRBJ2-5,NA,16,TRBD1,TRBV14,CASSQKPRQGLETQYF,TGTGCCAGCAGCCAAAAGCCCCGACAGGGATTAGAGACCCAGTACTTC
TRBJ2-3,NA,15,NA,TRBV5-1,CASSLEEASSSTQYF,TGCGCCAGCAGCTTGGAGGAAGCTAGCTCAAGTACGCAGTATTTT
TRBJ2-2,once,17,NA,TRBV25-1,CASSATKTGRYAGELFF,TGTGCCAGCAGTGCCACTAAGACAGGGAGGTACGCCGGGGAGCTGTTTTTT
TRBJ2-3,NA,15,TRBD2,TRBV7-2,CASSFVSGGSDTQYF,TGTGCCAGCAGCTTCGTCAGCGGGGGTTCAGATACGCAGTATTTT
TRBJ2-4,NA,15,NA,TRBV9,CASSVGPSSENIQYF,TGTGCCAGCAGCGTAGGCCCCTCGTCTGAGAACATTCAGTACTTC
TRBJ1-5,few,16,NA,TRBV4-1,CASHPGPRGRNQPQHF,TGCGCCAGCCACCCGGGGCCGAGAGGGAGGAATCAGCCCCAGCATTTT